This TCR beta chain is drawn from a study of early T cells in non-severe SARS-CoV-2 infection. Study details: Bulk RNA isolated from unsorted whole blood underwent sequencing; chains were not paired. Overall study findings and caveats: Missing private and CD4 specificities, VDJdb matching favored anti-spike CD8 responses.

cDNA molecules, individually, were tagged with unique molecular identifiers. Via MiXCR, TCRdb re-called the 5' RACE reads, giving one row per CDR3 protein. The repertoire holds 65,000 to 75,000 distinct CDR3 sequences, with roughly 4.8% as singletons. Only a few counts were recorded for this clonotype. Its cognate antigen is unknown. The sequence was obtained from an adult who was a healthcare worker with PCR-confirmed SARS-CoV-2 infection or an uninfected control (not recorded which). The donor label of this sample is uncertain. Sequenced material: whole blood, taken at baseline.

CDR3 region: CASSKFTSGELYNEQFF. The CDR3 coding sequence is TGCGCCAGCAGCAAGTTCACTAGCGGGGAGCTCTACAATGAGCAGTTCTTC. The chain combines TRBV5-1 with TRBJ2-1; 10 nucleotides line up with TRBD2. Germline-derived CDR1 and CDR2 are SGHRS and YFSETQ. V was clipped by 4 bases and J by 3 bases; unmatched bases: 10. The CDR3 runs to 17 residues.